Shown below are 23 T cell receptor beta chains from a single sample sequenced in a study of blood T cell repertoires in COVID-19. Profiled with immunoSEQ multiplex PCR; TCRdb holds only in-frame clones, not every one. Found here are about 99,000 clones, 84% of them singletons; the top ten hold roughly 29%. Sequencing was done on a sample of peripheral blood. The receptors originated from a man aged 55 to 69 with acute or convalescent COVID-19.

The rearrangement uses TRBV5-4 and TRBJ2-7; TRBD1 matches at 8 bases. There are 18 residues in the CDR3. Per the germline V gene, CDR1 is SGHNT and CDR2 is YYREEE (reference sequence). V lost 4 bases to trimming and J lost 3 bases; unmatched junction nucleotides: 18. The DNA for the CDR3 is TGTGCCAGCAGCCGGGGCCCGGGGAACCCGGGACAGGACTACGAGCAGTACTTC. Its protein is CASSRGPGNPGQDYEQYF.

The V call is TRBV19, the J call TRBJ1-5, with a possible D match to TRBD1 (5 bases). The CDR3 sequence is 13 residues long. V was pared by 6 bases and J by 3 bases, with 9 bases between. In germline, CDR1 is LNHDA, CDR2 SQIVND (reference sequence). CDR3 sequence: CASRGTSNQPQHF. In DNA form, the CDR3 reads TGTGCCAGTAGGGGGACTTCCAATCAGCCCCAGCATTTT.

V is TRBV29-1 and J is TRBJ2-2; 7 positions agree with TRBD1. Looked up from germline, CDR1 is SQVTM and CDR2 is ANQGSEA. J gave up 0 bases and V 3 bases, and 1 base lay outside the gene matches. CDR3 length: 14 residues. The CDR3 loop is CSVDTGANTGELFF. The CDR3 nucleotides read TGCAGCGTTGACACAGGGGCGAACACCGGGGAGCTGTTTTTT.

A few counts support this clone. J is TRBJ1-2 and V is TRBV7-9; the D is unclear. In germline, CDR1 is SEHNR, CDR2 FQNEAQ (reference sequence). This CDR3 has 11 residues. V lost 5 bases to trimming and J lost 10 bases, with 11 bases between them. The CDR3 loop is CASSLGGDYTF. For the CDR3, the DNA is TGTGCCAGCAGCCTCGGCGGGGACTACACCTTC.

The J gene is TRBJ2-5, the V gene TRBV9; 9 bases match TRBD1. V was pared by 2 bases and J by 2 bases, with 4 bases of the junction left unmatched. This CDR3 has 15 amino acids. CDR1 is SGDLS and CDR2 is YYNGEE in the germline V gene. The CDR3 DNA reads TGTGCCAGCAGCGTGGGGGGACAGGGACAAGAGACCCAGTACTTC. Amino acid sequence: CASSVGGQGQETQYF.

The CDR3 loop is CASSTTGLLNTEAFF. The CDR3 nucleotides are TGTGCCAGCAGTACAACCGGACTTTTGAACACTGAAGCTTTCTTT. The gene calls are TRBV6-5 and TRBJ1-1; D not certain. The CDR3 has 15 residues. Germline loops: CDR1 MNHEY, CDR2 SVGAGI. The V end was cut by 5 bases, the J end by 0 bases, with 13 bases between.

The V and J genes are TRBV7-9 and TRBJ1-1, with 10 bases that match TRBD1. With 3 bases clipped from V and 4 bases from J, the junction kept 2 bases outside the gene matches. The CDR3 length is 14 residues. Germline assignment: CDR1 SEHNR and CDR2 FQNEAQ (reference sequence). CDR3 bases: TGTGCCAGCAGCTTGACAGGGGGCCGCACTGAAGCTTTCTTT. Its translation: CASSLTGGRTEAFF.

The V gene is TRBV24-1, the J gene TRBJ2-1, with TRBD2 identical over 12 bases. CDR3 length: 16 amino acids. CDR1 is KGHDR, CDR2 SFDVKD, per germline. After removal of 3 bases from V and 8 bases from J, the junction contained 7 bases not matched to a gene. The CDR3 nucleotides read TGTGCCACCAGTGATCAGACTAGCGGGAGCTTCTATGAGCAGTTCTTC. Amino acid sequence: CATSDQTSGSFYEQFF.

This chain uses TRBV6-2 or TRBV6-3 with TRBJ1-1; 9 positions agree with TRBD1. Germline-derived CDR1 and CDR2 are MNHEY and SVGEGT. After removal of 5 bases from V and 0 bases from J, the junction contained 4 bases not matched to a gene. This CDR3 is built from 15 residues. The CDR3 is CASSTGQGLNTEAFF. The CDR3 coding sequence is TGTGCCAGCAGTACCGGACAGGGGTTGAACACTGAAGCTTTCTTT.

This clone has just one count. The chain uses TRBV2 and TRBJ1-5; D unresolved. This CDR3 contains 13 residues. Trimming cost V 4 bases and J 7 bases, with 11 bases left between them. Germline V gene sequence: CDR1 SNHLY, CDR2 FYNNEI. The chain's CDR3 is CASSGPPGQPQHF. In nucleotides, the CDR3 is TGTGCCAGCAGTGGCCCCCCAGGACAGCCCCAGCATTTT.

J is TRBJ2-7 and V is TRBV6-5; maybe TRBD1 (6 bases). Germline CDR1 and CDR2: MNHEY and SVGAGI. Deletions cut 6 bases from V and 6 bases from J, with 15 bases between. This CDR3 region has 13 residues. The CDR3 region is CASRQGEVREQYF. In DNA, the CDR3 is TGTGCCAGCAGACAGGGAGAAGTCCGCGAGCAGTACTTC.

J is TRBJ2-2 and V is TRBV19; 8 nucleotides agree with TRBD2. Per germline, CDR1 LNHDA and CDR2 SQIVND (reference sequence). This CDR3 is 14 amino acids long. V trimming: 9 bases; J trimming: 4 bases; junction bases outside the gene matches: 7. DNA for the CDR3: TGTGCCAGAGGAGCGGGAGCTGGCACCGGGGAGCTGTTTTTT. Translation gives CARGAGAGTGELFF.

The J gene is TRBJ2-3, the V gene TRBV5-1; TRBD2 agrees at 9 bases. CDR3 length: 16 amino acids. Germline V gene data show CDR1 as SGHRS and CDR2 as YFSETQ. The V and J ends lost 4 bases and 4 bases, in that order; junction bases with no gene match: 10. Written as DNA, the CDR3 is TGCGCCAGCAGCCCGGCTGGCGGGAGGGCCTCAGATACGCAGTATTTT. This gives the protein CASSPAGGRASDTQYF.

The chain carries TRBV9 and TRBJ1-3; no firm D call. Trimming removed 2 bases from V and 0 bases from J, with 9 bases in between. Germline CDR1 is SGDLS and CDR2 is YYNGEE. This CDR3 spans 15 amino acids. CDR3 DNA: TGTGCCAGCAGCGTGAGGGCCTCCTCTGGAAACACCATATATTTT. This gives the protein CASSVRASSGNTIYF.

The J gene is TRBJ1-6, the V gene TRBV18, with TRBD1 matching over 9 bases. Unmatched junction bases numbered 10, after V lost 0 bases and J lost 10 bases. The CDR3 sequence is 17 residues long. Germline CDR1 reads KGHSH; CDR2 reads LQKENI. CDR3: CASSPPAQTGGRSPLHF. The CDR3 nucleotides are TGTGCCAGCTCACCACCGGCCCAGACAGGGGGACGATCACCCCTCCACTTT.

CDR3 nucleotides: TGTGCCAGCAGCCCCACCCCGGGACAGGGCCTTGGCTACACCTTC. This translates into CASSPTPGQGLGYTF. The V gene is TRBV7-9, the J gene TRBJ1-2; the match to TRBD1 covers 9 bases. V shed 5 bases, J shed 7 bases, and the junction held 11 bases outside the gene matches. Germline assignment: CDR1 SEHNR and CDR2 FQNEAQ (reference sequence). The CDR3 is 15 residues long. Based on the CDR3 plus reference TRBV7-9 and TRBJ1-2, the full variable domain is DTGVSQNPRHKITKRGQNVTFRCDPISEHNRLYWYRQTLGQGPEFLTYFQNEAQLEKSRLLSDRFSAERPKGSFSTLEIQRTEQGDSAMYLCASSPTPGQGLGYTFGSGTRLTVV.

The chain is built from TRBV2 and TRBJ1-6; the D gene is possibly TRBD1 (5 bases). CDR1 and CDR2 from the germline V gene are SNHLY and FYNNEI. This CDR3 comprises 15 residues. With 8 bases removed from V and 3 bases from J, the gap between germline ends came to 14 bases. The CDR3, as DNA: TGTGCCAGCCTGGGGGGTGCCAACTATAATTCACCCCTCCACTTT. It translates to CASLGGANYNSPLHF. Filled out from reference TRBV2 and TRBJ1-6, the complete variable domain reads EPEVTQTPSHQVTQMGQEVILRCVPISNHLYFYWYRQILGQKVEFLVSFYNNEISEKSEIFDDQFSVERPDGSNFTLKIRSTKLEDSAMYFCASLGGANYNSPLHFGNGTRLTVT.

J is TRBJ1-3 and V is TRBV6-1; no clear D. CDR1 and CDR2 from the germline V gene are MNHNS and SASEGT. The V end lost 0 bases, the J end lost 4 bases, and 10 bases lay between the germline ends. The CDR3 extends over 15 amino acids. The CDR3 loop reads CASSEAEGAGNTIYF. The CDR3 coding sequence is TGTGCCAGCAGTGAAGCGGAGGGTGCAGGAAACACCATATATTTT.

J is TRBJ2-1 and V is TRBV10-1; 11 bases line up with TRBD2. After removal of 6 bases from V and 8 bases from J, the junction contained 9 bases not matched to a gene. The CDR3 has 15 residues. Per the germline V gene, CDR1 is WNHNN and CDR2 is SYGVQD (reference sequence). The chain's CDR3 is CASSQQTSGNDEQFF. CDR3 coding DNA: TGCGCCAGCAGCCAACAGACTAGCGGGAACGATGAGCAGTTCTTC.

The chain has TRBV2 and TRBJ1-2; 7 bases fit TRBD1. CDR3 length: 15 residues. V was clipped by 2 bases and J by 5 bases; unmatched bases: 8. CDR1 is SNHLY, CDR2 FYNNEI, per germline. The CDR3 reads CASSESGGDRYGYTF. In nucleotides, the CDR3 is TGTGCCAGCAGTGAAAGCGGAGGGGACAGATATGGCTACACCTTC.

V and J are TRBV4-3 and TRBJ2-2; D might be TRBD1 (6 bases). Trimming pared 6 bases from V and 0 bases from J, leaving 11 bases between. This CDR3 region has 15 residues. Germline V lookup: CDR1 LGHNA, CDR2 YSLEER. Here the CDR3 reads CASSRTEANTGELFF. CDR3 bases: TGCGCCAGCAGTCGGACAGAGGCGAACACCGGGGAGCTGTTTTTT.

This clone has a single count. The J gene is TRBJ1-1, the V gene TRBV5-5; TRBD1 agrees at 7 bases. Germline CDR1 is SGHKS and CDR2 is YYEKEE (reference sequence). CDR3 length equals 15 residues. The trim removed 3 bases at V and 6 bases at J, leaving 11 bases unmatched. CDR3 residues: CASSSRTGEEAEAFF. The DNA of the CDR3 is TGTGCCAGCAGCTCCCGGACAGGAGAGGAGGCTGAAGCTTTCTTT.

The chain combines TRBV7-2 with TRBJ2-1, with 10 positions matching TRBD2. Germline V gene lookup returns CDR1 SGHTA and CDR2 FQGNSA. This CDR3 is 15 amino acids long. After removal of 6 bases from V and 4 bases from J, the junction contained 6 bases not matched to a gene. The CDR3 is CASRSSGRTYNEQFF. For the CDR3, the DNA is TGTGCCAGCAGAAGTAGCGGGAGGACTTACAATGAGCAGTTCTTC.